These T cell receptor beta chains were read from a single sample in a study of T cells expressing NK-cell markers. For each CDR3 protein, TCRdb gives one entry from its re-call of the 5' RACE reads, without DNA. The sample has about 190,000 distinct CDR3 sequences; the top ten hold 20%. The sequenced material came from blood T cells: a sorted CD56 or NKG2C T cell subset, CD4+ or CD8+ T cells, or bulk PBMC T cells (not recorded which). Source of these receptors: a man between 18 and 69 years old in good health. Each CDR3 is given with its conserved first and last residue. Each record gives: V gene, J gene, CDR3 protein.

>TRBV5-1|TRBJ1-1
CASSVRTGGTEAFF
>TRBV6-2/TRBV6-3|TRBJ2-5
CASRSSGGALETQYF
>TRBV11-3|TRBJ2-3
CASSPGPFRDTDTQYF
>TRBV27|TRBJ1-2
CASSLRGQKGYTF
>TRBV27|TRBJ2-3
CASSPAGGTTDTQYF
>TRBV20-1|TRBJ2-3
CSARTPSLVITNTQYF
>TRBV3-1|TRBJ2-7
CASSQELAQYEQYF
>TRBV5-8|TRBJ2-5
CASSLGPGVETQYF
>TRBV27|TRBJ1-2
CASSSGDSSDGYTF
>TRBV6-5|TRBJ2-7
CASVPYYEQYF
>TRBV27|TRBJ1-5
CASSPIQGQPQHF
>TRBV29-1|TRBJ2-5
CSVEIQGWQETQYF
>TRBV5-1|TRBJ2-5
CASILGQGAQETQYF
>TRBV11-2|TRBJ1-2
CASSLAGGSGYTF
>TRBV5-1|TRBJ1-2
CASSLEPGTGISNYGYTF
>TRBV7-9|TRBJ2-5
CASSSGTGEETQYF
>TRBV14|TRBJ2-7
CASSQGPTHFYEQYF
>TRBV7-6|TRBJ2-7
CASSLLEGGEQYF
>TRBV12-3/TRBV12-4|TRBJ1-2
CASSLGGGYTF
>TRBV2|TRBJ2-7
CASSDPDSSYEQYF
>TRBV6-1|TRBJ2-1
CASSGEAASYNEQFF
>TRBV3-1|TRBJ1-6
CASRPGQGEVSPLHF
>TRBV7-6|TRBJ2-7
CASSLGEGAYEQYF
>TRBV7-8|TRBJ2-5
CASSLAQQGWETQYF
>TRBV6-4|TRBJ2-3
CASSPGQSTDTQYF
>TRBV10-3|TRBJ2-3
CATTLGHGTDTQYF
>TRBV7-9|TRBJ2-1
CASSLAGRGSYNEQFF
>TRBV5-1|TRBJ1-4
CASSFGRVYEKLFF
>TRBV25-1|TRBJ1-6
CASSGDNSPLHF
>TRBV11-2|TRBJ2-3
CASSLTSGGAGGTDTQYF
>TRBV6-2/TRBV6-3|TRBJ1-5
CASSSVHPTWPQHF
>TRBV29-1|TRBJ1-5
CSVDLGAGQPQHF
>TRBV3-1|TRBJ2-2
CASSLTGLHTGELFF
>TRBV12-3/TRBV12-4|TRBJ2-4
CASIPALGDIQYF
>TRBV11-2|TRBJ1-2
CASRPQGAAGYGYTF
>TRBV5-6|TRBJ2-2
CASSLAVGTGGTGELFF
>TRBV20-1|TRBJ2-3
CSATQTSGGTQVGDTQYF
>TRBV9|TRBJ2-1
CASSGNPSVASDNEQFF
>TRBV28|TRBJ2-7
CASSLRVSDEQYF
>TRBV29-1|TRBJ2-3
CSVEQGAEDTQYF
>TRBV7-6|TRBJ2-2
CASSFDGLENTGELFF
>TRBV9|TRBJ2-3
CASSETTGTSGTDTQYF
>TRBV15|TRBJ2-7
CATSTRQGTEQYF
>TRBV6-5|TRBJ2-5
CASSYLAGVTEETQYF
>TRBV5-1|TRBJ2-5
CASSPLVGSETQYF
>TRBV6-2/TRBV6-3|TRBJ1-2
CASSLLREVDGYTF
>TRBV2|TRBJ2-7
CAVHGGTYEQYF
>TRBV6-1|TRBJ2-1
CASESSGQLYNEQFF